This T cell receptor (beta chain) was identified in a study of tumor-infiltrating lymphocytes in localized non-small cell lung cancer. Turning to the study itself: Resected tumor was paired with non-adjacent uninvolved lung from the same patient.

The junction had 2 bases not matched to a gene; V was cut back by 6 bases and J by 1 base. Germline CDR1 WNHNN, CDR2 SYGVQD (reference sequence). CDR3 length: 14 residues. The protocol was immunoSEQ multiplex PCR, while the TCRdb copy is restricted to in-frame clones and leaves out a portion. The sample has approximately 13,000 clones, approximately 83% seen once. As to this clone: Its antigen is still unknown.

Regarding the study as a whole: TCR sequencing covered a subset of patients with enough tissue. Different pieces of the same tissue were used for each assay. TCRbeta sequencing showed higher T cell infiltration in tumors than uninvolved lung.

The chain links TRBV10-1 to TRBJ1-1; 10 positions agree with TRBD1. The specimen sequenced was uninvolved lung tissue not adjacent to the tumor. The clonotype comes from a human donor with non-small cell lung cancer. DNA for the CDR3: TGCGCCAGCAGCCGGGACAGGGGGAACACTGAAGCTTTCTTT. Translated, it gives CASSRDRGNTEAFF.